The 28 T cell receptor beta chains listed next were all sequenced from one sample in a study of T cells after yellow fever vaccination. A single record per CDR3 protein comes from TCRdb applying MiXCR to the 5' RACE reads. The sample has over 250,000 distinct CDR3 sequences; around 5.3% are singletons. The sequencing here drew on CD4+ T cells sorted from PBMCs, taken on the day of the yellow fever booster vaccination. These receptor sequences come from a man aged 18-30 years who received the YFV17D yellow fever vaccine.

This clonotype has a count of ten or more. The chain joins TRBV7-2 to TRBJ2-7, with 9 bases matching TRBD1. The CDR3 is made up of 14 amino acids. Germline values: CDR1 SGHTA, CDR2 FQGNSA. V dropped 3 bases and J dropped 6; count of bases not matched to a gene: 6. CDR3 sequence: CASSFGQGIGEQYF. The CDR3 DNA follows: TGTGCCAGCAGCTTTGGACAGGGGATAGGCGAGCAGTACTTC.

This clonotype was found a few times. This chain uses TRBV28 with TRBJ2-7, with D maybe TRBD1 (5 bases). Per the germline V gene, CDR1 is MDHEN and CDR2 is SYDVKM. Trimming pared 2 bases from V and 3 bases from J, leaving 14 bases between. This CDR3 contains 15 residues. As DNA, the CDR3 is TGTGCCAGCAGTTTAGGCGGACAAAGGGGCTACGAGCAGTACGTC. The encoded protein is CASSLGGQRGYEQYV.

The chain links TRBV5-4 to TRBJ2-3, with TRBD2 matching 8 bases. Germline V CDR1 and CDR2: SGHNT, YYREEE (reference sequence). The CDR3 totals 16 residues. J gave up 2 bases and V 0 bases, and 5 bases lay outside the gene matches. The CDR3 spells CASSLGGGGSTDTQYF. Here the CDR3 DNA reads TGTGCCAGCAGCTTGGGTGGCGGGGGGTCCACAGATACGCAGTATTTT.

This clonotype was counted a few times. The chain carries TRBV7-2 and TRBJ1-4, with unresolved D. With 1 base removed from V and 4 bases from J, the gap between germline ends came to 7 bases. CDR3 length: 14 residues. CDR1 SGHTA and CDR2 FQGNSA come from the germline V gene. The CDR3 is CASSLVGINEKLFF. In nucleotides, the CDR3 is TGTGCCAGCAGCTTAGTAGGGATTAATGAAAAACTGTTTTTT.

In its sample, this clonotype was seen many times. The rearrangement links TRBV14 to TRBJ1-1; tentative D call: TRBD1 (5 bases). The CDR3 contains 17 residues. Germline V gene lookup returns CDR1 SGHDN and CDR2 FVKESK. Trimming shortened V by 2 bases and J by 3 bases, and 19 bases separated the two germline ends. CDR3 in amino acids: CASSQTTFRDGHTEAFF. DNA for the CDR3: TGTGCCAGCAGCCAAACAACATTCCGGGACGGACACACTGAAGCTTTCTTT.

The chain links TRBV29-1 to TRBJ2-2; D gene unclear. The CDR3 consists of 12 residues. Trimming removed 8 bases from V and 10 bases from J, with 17 bases in between. The V gene's germline CDR1 is SQVTM and CDR2 ANQGSEA. For the CDR3, the DNA is TGCAGCATTTCCTCCCCCCCGGTGGAGCTGTTTTTT. Translating gives CSISSPPVELFF.

Many counts were recorded for this clonotype. The gene calls are TRBV7-2 and TRBJ2-6; D unclear. The CDR3 runs 15 residues. Trimming pared 2 bases from V and 0 bases from J, leaving 5 bases between. The V gene's germline CDR1 is SGHTA and CDR2 FQGNSA. The CDR3 nucleotides are TGTGCCAGCAGCTTATGGAGCTCTGGGGCCAACGTCCTGACTTTC. Encoded protein: CASSLWSSGANVLTF.

This clonotype was recorded at least ten times. The chain links TRBV7-9 to TRBJ2-3; D possibly matches TRBD1 or TRBD2 (5 bases each). V was pared by 5 bases and J by 2 bases, with 14 bases between. The CDR3 consists of 15 residues. Germline CDR1 and CDR2: SEHNR and FQNEAQ (reference sequence). The CDR3 loop is CASSRRDGDTDTQYF. The CDR3 DNA sequence: TGTGCCAGCAGCAGACGGGACGGCGACACAGATACGCAGTATTTT.

The rearrangement links TRBV6-2 or TRBV6-3 to TRBJ1-2; D unresolved. The germline V and J ends were trimmed by 11 bases and 3 bases, with 25 bases remaining between them. The CDR3 sequence is 16 residues long. Germline-derived CDR1 and CDR2 are MNHEY and SVGEGT. CDR3 protein: CASCKVGSARHYGYTF. In DNA, the CDR3 is TGTGCCTCCTGTAAAGTCGGGTCAGCGAGGCACTATGGCTACACCTTC.

The chain recombines TRBV12-3 or TRBV12-4 with TRBJ1-2, with D unresolved. The germline V and J ends were trimmed by 3 bases and 7 bases, with 12 bases remaining between them. CDR3 length equals 13 residues. The CDR3 coding sequence is TGTGCCAGCAGTTTGGGTTGGTATAGTGGCTACACCTTC. Protein product: CASSLGWYSGYTF.

The chain employs TRBV6-1 and TRBJ1-5, with D uncertain. The CDR3 runs to 14 residues. The germline V gene encodes CDR1 MNHNS and CDR2 SASEGT. Trimming stripped 3 bases from V and 2 bases from J, with 8 bases between. CDR3 protein: CASSEVTGNQPQHF. The CDR3 bases are TGTGCCAGCAGTGAGGTAACTGGCAATCAGCCCCAGCATTTT.

This chain uses TRBV7-9 with TRBJ1-2, with 8 bases fitting TRBD1. V trimming: 5 bases; J trimming: 8 bases; junction bases outside the gene matches: 7. CDR3 size: 13 residues. From germline, CDR1 is SEHNR and CDR2 FQNEAQ (reference sequence). CDR3 residues: CASSIDRGNGYTF. Here the CDR3 DNA reads TGTGCCAGCAGCATCGACAGGGGCAACGGCTACACCTTC.

This clonotype was picked up a small number of times. The chain employs TRBV5-1 and TRBJ2-5; 7 bases fit TRBD2. This CDR3 region has 16 residues. V gave up 0 bases and J gave up 2 bases; unmatched junction bases: 7. Looked up from germline, CDR1 is SGHRS and CDR2 is YFSETQ. The CDR3 nucleotides read TGCGCCAGCAGCTTGGGGCCAGCGGGGTCTCAAGAGACCCAGTACTTC. Translation: CASSLGPAGSQETQYF.

This clonotype was recorded many times. The V gene is TRBV5-1, the J gene TRBJ2-7, with 10 bases that match TRBD2. From germline, CDR1 is SGHRS and CDR2 YFSETQ. This CDR3 has 15 amino acids. Trimming at V came to 4 bases and at J to 1 base, leaving 5 bases not matched to a gene. CDR3 amino acids: CASSRSSGGSYEQYV. The CDR3 DNA sequence: TGCGCCAGCAGCAGGAGTAGCGGGGGGTCCTACGAGCAGTACGTC.

This clonotype turned up a few times. The rearrangement uses TRBV5-1 and TRBJ2-3; D may be TRBD1 or TRBD2 (5 bases each). The germline V gene has CDR1 SGHRS and CDR2 YFSETQ. V shed 0 bases and J shed 6 bases, with 14 bases lying between them. This CDR3 has 15 residues. CDR3 DNA: TGCGCCAGCAGCTTGGAACGGTTGGGGGTGGATACGCAGTATTTT. This sequence encodes CASSLERLGVDTQYF.

This clonotype was counted many times. The chain employs TRBV29-1 and TRBJ2-3, with D unclear. This CDR3 comprises 14 residues. Trimming took 1 base from V and 3 from J, leaving 11 bases between them. Germline CDR1 and CDR2: SQVTM and ANQGSEA. The CDR3 DNA reads TGCAGCGTTGAAGGGCCCTCTCGGACAGATACGCAGTATTTT. Translation gives CSVEGPSRTDTQYF.

This clonotype occurred a few times. V is TRBV19 and J is TRBJ1-2, with no clear D. Germline V CDR1 and CDR2: LNHDA, SQIVND (reference sequence). The CDR3 consists of 13 residues. Deletions cut 3 bases from V and 2 bases from J, with 7 bases between. CDR3 loop: CASSMRQNYGYTF. The DNA for the CDR3 is TGTGCCAGTAGTATGCGGCAAAACTATGGCTACACCTTC.

This clonotype has only a few counts. This chain uses TRBV10-2 with TRBJ1-6; the match to TRBD1 covers 9 bases. Per the germline V gene, CDR1 is WSHSY and CDR2 is SAAADI. The CDR3 runs to 14 residues. With 7 bases clipped from V and 10 bases from J, the junction kept 8 bases outside the gene matches. The CDR3, as DNA: TGCGCCAGCACTGAACAGGGGGCAGGATCACCCCTCCACTTT. Translating gives CASTEQGAGSPLHF.

This clonotype was detected ten times or more. This chain uses TRBV20-1 with TRBJ2-7; 7 bases agree with TRBD2. The CDR3 covers 12 residues. Germline V gives CDR1 DFQATT, CDR2 SNEGSKA (reference sequence). J lost 3 bases, V lost 2 bases, and 1 base had no gene match. The CDR3 DNA reads as TGCAGTGCTAGACGGGGGGTCTACGAGCAGTACTTC. Protein product: CSARRGVYEQYF.

The sample holds a few counts of this clonotype. The rearrangement links TRBV19 to TRBJ2-5, with D unclear. V was trimmed by 1 base and J by 7 bases, leaving 7 bases between them. Germline CDR1 LNHDA, CDR2 SQIVND (reference sequence). CDR3 length: 12 residues. For the CDR3, the DNA is TGTGCCAGTAGTATAGGGGTGGGGACCCAGTACTTC. Protein sequence: CASSIGVGTQYF.

The chain is built from TRBV7-2 and TRBJ1-6; D might be TRBD1 (5 bases). CDR1 and CDR2 from the germline V gene are SGHTA and FQGNSA. The CDR3 loop spans 16 amino acids. Trimming pared 1 base from V and 7 bases from J, leaving 14 bases between. CDR3 protein: CASSLVGQGGNSPLHF. The CDR3 nucleotides read TGTGCCAGCAGCTTAGTGGGGCAGGGCGGAAATTCACCCCTCCACTTT.

V and J are TRBV18 and TRBJ2-7, with TRBD1 matching over 9 bases. The V gene end was trimmed by 5 bases and the J gene end by 5 bases; junction bases not matched to a gene: 4. CDR1 and CDR2 from the germline V gene are KGHSH and LQKENI. This CDR3 has 13 residues. CDR3 nucleotides: TGTGCCAGCTCAACGGGACAGGGTAACGAGCAGTACTTC. Encoded protein: CASSTGQGNEQYF.

This clonotype was seen many times. The germline gene is not matched at one end of the junction; a read error may be the cause. This rearrangement joins TRBV12-3 or TRBV12-4 to TRBJ2-5; D could derive from TRBD1 or TRBD2 (6 bases each). The CDR3 is 13 residues long. The CDR3 is CASSLRGAETQYF. In DNA form, the CDR3 reads TGCGCCAGCAGCTTGAGGGGGGCAGAGACCCAGTACTTC.

The chain has TRBV7-2 and TRBJ1-6; D is undetermined. V was shortened by 0 bases and J by 7 bases, with 10 bases between the two germline ends. Per the germline V gene, CDR1 is SGHTA and CDR2 is FQGNSA. The CDR3 loop spans 15 amino acids. CDR3 in DNA: TGTGCCAGCAGCTTAGCGGTCGTTGGGAATTCACCCCTCCACTTT. Translating gives CASSLAVVGNSPLHF. Filled out from reference TRBV7-2 and TRBJ1-6, the complete variable domain reads GAGVSQSPSNKVTEKGKDVELRCDPISGHTALYWYRQSLGQGLEFLIYFQGNSAPDKSGLPSDRFSAERTGGSVSTLTIQRTQQEDSAVYLCASSLAVVGNSPLHFGNGTRLTVT.

The CDR3 region is CASSSGTDNEQFF. The CDR3 nucleotides are TGTGCCAGTAGTTCAGGGACCGACAATGAGCAGTTCTTC. The chain couples TRBV19 to TRBJ2-1; D is perhaps TRBD1 or TRBD2 (5 bases each). The CDR3 covers 13 residues. The germline V and J ends were trimmed by 5 bases and 5 bases, with 10 bases remaining between them. Per the germline V gene, CDR1 is LNHDA and CDR2 is SQIVND (reference sequence).

The chain joins TRBV7-9 to TRBJ1-5, with TRBD1 matching 7 bases. The CDR3 runs to 14 residues. CDR1 and CDR2 (germline): SEHNR, FQNEAQ (reference sequence). V lost 5 bases, J lost 7 bases, and 8 bases stayed unmatched. This CDR3 reads CASSVTGASQPQHF. The CDR3 coding sequence is TGTGCCAGCAGCGTAACAGGGGCATCGCAGCCCCAGCATTTT.

This chain connects TRBV5-1 to TRBJ2-6; D is uncertain. V was pared by 4 bases and J by 2 bases, with 10 bases between. The CDR3 loop spans 15 amino acids. Looked up from germline, CDR1 is SGHRS and CDR2 is YFSETQ. CDR3 in amino acids: CASSLSTAGANVLTF. In DNA form, the CDR3 reads TGCGCCAGCAGCCTTTCTACAGCTGGGGCCAACGTCCTGACTTTC.

This clonotype occurred a few times. The gene calls are TRBV6-5 and TRBJ1-2, with 7 nucleotides matching TRBD1. Germline loops: CDR1 MNHEY, CDR2 SVGAGI. The CDR3 loop spans 15 amino acids. Trimming removed 6 bases from V and 2 bases from J; junction bases left unmatched: 9. The CDR3 loop is CASRNLGQQNYGYTF. In DNA form, the CDR3 reads TGTGCCAGCAGAAACCTGGGACAGCAAAACTATGGCTACACCTTC.